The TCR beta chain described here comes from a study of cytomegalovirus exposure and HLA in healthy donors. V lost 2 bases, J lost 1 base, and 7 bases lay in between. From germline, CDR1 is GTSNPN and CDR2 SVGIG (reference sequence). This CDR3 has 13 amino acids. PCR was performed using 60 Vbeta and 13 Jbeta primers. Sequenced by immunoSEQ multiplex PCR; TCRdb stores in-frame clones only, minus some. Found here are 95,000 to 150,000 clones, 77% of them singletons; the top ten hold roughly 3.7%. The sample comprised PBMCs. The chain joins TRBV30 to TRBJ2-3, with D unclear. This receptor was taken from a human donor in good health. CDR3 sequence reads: CAWSPGGTDTQYF. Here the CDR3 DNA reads TGTGCCTGGAGTCCCGGAGGCACAGATACGCAGTATTTT.